One T cell receptor beta chain is described in this entry. The entry originates in a study of blood T cell repertoires in COVID-19. The CDR3 is 15 residues long. Germline V gives CDR1 KGHSH, CDR2 LQKENI. The V segment lost 6 bases and the J segment 6 bases; nucleotides outside the gene matches: 11. Clones were sequenced by immunoSEQ multiplex PCR, and TCRdb holds only the in-frame ones, with some missing. The sample yields approximately 230,000 clones, almost 85% seen once. The V gene is TRBV18, the J gene TRBJ2-1, with TRBD2 matching over 7 bases. The material sequenced was PBMCs or T cells enriched from blood (not recorded which). The receptor was derived from a middle-aged man who had recovered from COVID-19. CDR3 region: CASSRGLEDLNEQFF. CDR3 in DNA: TGTGCCAGCTCCCGCGGACTAGAGGACCTCAATGAGCAGTTCTTC.